This TCR beta chain was recorded in a study of post-analysis software for immune sequencing data. Unique-molecular-identifier-tagged TCR beta cDNA libraries were used. TCRdb re-called the PCR reads with MiXCR, one entry per CDR3 protein. The data contain some 690,000 distinct CDR3 sequences, about 27% of them singletons. Broader study findings: Comparison with controls showed significantly lower normalized Chao1 diversity in multiple sclerosis patients. Patients used roughly five TRBV segments, including TRBV5-6, TRBV5-1 and TRBV20-1, more often than controls.

Turning to this clonotype: Its antigen is as yet unknown.

The CDR3 has 13 residues. V was cut by 7 bases and J by 5 bases, with 12 bases left in between. Germline-derived CDR1 and CDR2 are SSHAT and FNYEAQ (reference sequence). The TCR originated in a girl aged 5 to 17 with multiple sclerosis. The J gene is TRBJ2-1, the V gene TRBV7-7, with D uncertain. The sample taken for sequencing was blood. The DNA of the CDR3 is TGTGCCAGCACCACCGGCATCAACAATGAGCAGTTCTTC. Its translation: CASTTGINNEQFF.